This T cell receptor beta chain was sequenced in a study of blood T cell repertoires in COVID-19. Study-wide context: Samples came from the United States, Italy and Spain, spanning acute and convalescent COVID-19. T cells, B-cell-depleted T cells, or PBMCs provided the cDNA or gDNA that served as material.

A single count supports this clone. As originally analysed: Counts of nucleated cells, estimated from reference gene primer amplification, were obtained. Clones were read by immunoSEQ multiplex PCR, and TCRdb kept only the in-frame ones, dropping some. The V and J calls and the clone size are those of that table, but D and trimming were determined from the DNA. Of 3,500 or so clones listed, 65% to 85% are singletons. This CDR3 has 11 amino acids. Germline CDR1 reads MNHEY; CDR2 reads SVGAGI. Trimming removed 5 bases from V and 2 bases from J, with 4 bases in between. The sample comprised peripheral blood. The J gene is TRBJ2-7, the V gene TRBV6-5; D ambiguous. This receptor was identified in a human donor in a cohort sampled during active COVID-19. The CDR3 region is CASSTPYEQYF. The CDR3, as DNA: TGTGCCAGCAGTACTCCCTACGAGCAGTACTTC.